What follows is one T cell receptor (beta chain) and its context. This sample is part of a study of blood T cell repertoires in COVID-19. The overall study: Both acute and convalescent COVID-19 samples were obtained from the United States, Italy and Spain. Sources were T cells, B-cell-depleted T cells, or PBMCs; the material itself was cDNA or gDNA.

Authors' analysis steps: Nucleated cell number was recorded as an estimate derived from reference gene primer amplification. Here immunoSEQ multiplex PCR was the method, and the copy in TCRdb shows in-frame clones only, minus some. V and J calls and clone size are copied from that table; D and trimming were computed from the DNA. This sample has 15,000 or so clones, with roughly 86% found just once. V was cut by 0 bases and J by 1 base, with 4 bases left in between. The CDR3 runs to 14 residues. The germline V gene encodes CDR1 SGHRS and CDR2 YFSETQ. The receptor was isolated from a human donor in a cohort sampled during active COVID-19. The sequenced sample consisted of peripheral blood. This rearrangement joins TRBV5-1 to TRBJ2-2; D is unclear. CDR3 region: CASSLGLNTGELFF. The DNA for the CDR3 is TGCGCCAGCAGCTTGGGACTGAACACCGGGGAGCTGTTTTTT.